This is a list of T cell receptor beta chains from one sample in a study of OX40 agonist ivuxolimab in advanced cancers. Sequencing was performed with immunoSEQ multiplex PCR; in TCRdb, only in-frame clones are kept and a portion is missing. Among around 100,000 clones, roughly 89% were seen once, and the ten largest hold 1.5% to 2%. This material consisted of CD4+ or CD8+ T cells sorted from blood, taken in a trial of the OX40 agonist ivuxolimab. Receptors originate from an adult with an advanced solid tumor such as melanoma, head and neck, liver or kidney cancer. Both conserved end residues are part of each CDR3. D genes are given only for firm matches. Some rows have no size entry. The others give once, few or many, or a class for an expanded clone.

CDR3aa	CDR3nt	len	d_gene	v_gene	j_gene	abundance
CASSSPPLAGESSRDTQYF	TGTGCCAGCAGCTCCCCCCCACTAGCGGGAGAGTCTTCGAGAGATACGCAGTATTTT	19	TRBD2	TRBV7-9	TRBJ2-3	.
CASSNTSGSNEQFF	TGTGCCAGCAGCAACACTAGCGGGAGCAATGAGCAGTTCTTC	14	.	TRBV21-1	TRBJ2-1	.
CASSPTGGNEPQHF	TGTGCCAGCAGCCCCACAGGGGGCAACGAGCCCCAGCATTTT	14	TRBD1	TRBV2	TRBJ1-5	few
CASMGTPNTGELFF	TGCGCCAGCATGGGGACCCCAAACACCGGGGAGCTGTTTTTT	14	.	TRBV5-1	TRBJ2-2	.
CASSLGTVRGEKLFF	TGTGCCAGCAGCTTGGGGACGGTCCGAGGGGAAAAACTGTTTTTT	15	.	TRBV7-9	TRBJ1-4	.
CSVEGASYGYTF	TGCAGCGTTGAAGGAGCCTCGTATGGCTACACCTTC	12	.	TRBV29-1	TRBJ1-2	.
CAGNQPQHF	TGTGCCGGCAATCAGCCCCAGCATTTT	9	.	TRBV6-8	TRBJ1-5	.
CATSSGRRIETQYF	TGTGCCACCAGCAGCGGGAGACGGATAGAGACCCAGTACTTC	14	.	TRBV15	TRBJ2-5	.
CASSDRGISPLHF	TGTGCCAGCAGTGACAGGGGGATCTCACCCCTCCACTTT	13	TRBD1	TRBV6-5	TRBJ1-6	once
CASSVARQSGEQFF	TGTGCCAGCAGCGTAGCTCGACAATCCGGTGAGCAGTTCTTC	14	.	TRBV9	TRBJ2-1	.
CSVAGSNSNQPQHF	TGCAGCGTTGCAGGTTCGAATAGCAATCAGCCCCAGCATTTT	14	.	TRBV29-1	TRBJ1-5	once
CASSPGVLSNQPQHF	TGTGCCAGCAGTCCCGGGGTCCTTAGCAATCAGCCCCAGCATTTT	15	.	TRBV6-5	TRBJ1-5	once
CASSVGRGTQYF	TGTGCCAGCAGCGTAGGGCGGGGTACGCAGTATTTT	12	.	TRBV9	TRBJ2-3	.
CASSPRTLGQETQYF	TGTGCCAGCAGCCCACGGACACTTGGGCAAGAGACCCAGTACTTC	15	.	TRBV14	TRBJ2-5	few
CASSRDQNIQYF	TGTGCCAGCAGCCGGGACCAAAACATTCAGTACTTC	12	.	TRBV11-2	TRBJ2-4	.
CSASGLNTGELFF	TGCAGCGCTTCGGGACTAAACACCGGGGAGCTGTTTTTT	13	TRBD2	TRBV29-1	TRBJ2-2	.
CASSGGTRGPANYGYTF	TGTGCCAGCAGCGGAGGAACGAGGGGACCTGCTAACTATGGCTACACCTTC	17	.	TRBV9	TRBJ1-2	.
CASSLRDSVRDIQYF	TGTGCCAGCAGCTTGCGGGACTCCGTGAGGGACATTCAGTACTTC	15	.	TRBV5-5	TRBJ2-4	.